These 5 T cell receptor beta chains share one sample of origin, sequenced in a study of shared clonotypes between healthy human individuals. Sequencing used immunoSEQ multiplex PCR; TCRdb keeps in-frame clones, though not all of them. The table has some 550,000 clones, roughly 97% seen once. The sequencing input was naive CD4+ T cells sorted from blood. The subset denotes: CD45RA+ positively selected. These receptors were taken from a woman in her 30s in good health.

CDR3 DNA: TGCGCCAGCAGCTACCAGGAGGGTAGGGAGCAGTACTTC. Protein product: CASSYQEGREQYF. This chain connects TRBV5-1 to TRBJ2-7; possible D gene TRBD2, 6 bases. Per germline, CDR1 SGHRS and CDR2 YFSETQ. Trimming cost V 3 bases and J 7 bases, with 14 bases left between them. This CDR3 region has 13 residues.

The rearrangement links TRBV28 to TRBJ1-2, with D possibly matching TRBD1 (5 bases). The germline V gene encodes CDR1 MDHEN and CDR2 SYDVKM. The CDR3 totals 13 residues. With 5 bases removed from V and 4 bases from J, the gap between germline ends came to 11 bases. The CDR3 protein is CASSRQSSYGYTF. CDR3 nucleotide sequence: TGTGCCAGCAGTAGACAGTCTTCCTATGGCTACACCTTC.

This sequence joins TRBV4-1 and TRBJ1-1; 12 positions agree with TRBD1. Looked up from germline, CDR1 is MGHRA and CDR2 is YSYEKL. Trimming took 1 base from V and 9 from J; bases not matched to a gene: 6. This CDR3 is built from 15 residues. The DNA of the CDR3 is TGCGCCAGCAGCCAAGGAGGGACAGGGGGCCTCCAAGCTTTCTTT. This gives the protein CASSQGGTGGLQAFF.

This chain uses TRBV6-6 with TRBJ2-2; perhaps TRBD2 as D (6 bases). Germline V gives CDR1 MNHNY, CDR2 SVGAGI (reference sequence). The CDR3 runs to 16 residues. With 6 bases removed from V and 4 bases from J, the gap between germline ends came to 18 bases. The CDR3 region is CASRDPHSGATGELFF. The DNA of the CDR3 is TGTGCCAGCAGGGACCCCCATAGCGGAGCCACCGGGGAGCTGTTTTTT.

CDR3 bases: TGTGCCAGTAGTATTGGGACACTCGGCGGCTACACCTTC. It codes for CASSIGTLGGYTF. The chain combines TRBV19 with TRBJ1-2, with D possibly matching TRBD1 (6 bases). Trimming shortened V by 3 bases and J by 8 bases, and 13 bases separated the two germline ends. The CDR3 has 13 amino acids. Germline loops: CDR1 LNHDA, CDR2 SQIVND (reference sequence).